Below, 10 T cell receptor beta chains from the same sample are listed, as sequenced in a study of T-cell reconstitution after alpha-beta-depleted transplantation in children. Preparing the TCRbeta library involved the use of unique molecular identifiers. One entry per CDR3 protein results from TCRdb running MiXCR on the PCR reads. Of under 20,000 distinct CDR3 sequences listed, 10% to 15% are singletons. Sequenced here: PBMCs, mostly from graft donor cells, sampled 60 days after TCRalphabeta/CD19-depleted stem cell transplant. The origin of the receptors is a female patient aged 2-10 years who had a stem cell transplant for congenital amegakaryocytic thrombocytopenia, so the T cells may come from the graft donor.

To note about this clonotype: A much larger clone differs from this one at a single base, so this may be a read error. The rearrangement joins TRBV2 to TRBJ2-1; D not certain. The CDR3 contains 11 residues. Germline lookup yields CDR1 SNHLY and CDR2 FYNNEI. The CDR3 sequence: CGTAVMVSEFF. The CDR3 DNA sequence: TGTGGTACAGCAGTGATGGTGTCCGAGTTCTTC.

This clonotype was counted many times. This chain joins TRBV29-1 and TRBJ2-7, with TRBD1 matching over 10 bases. Losses at the gene ends were 8 bases for V and 6 bases for J; bases not matched to a gene: 10. In germline, CDR1 is SQVTM, CDR2 ANQGSEA. The CDR3 is 13 residues long. CDR3 in amino acids: CSIQTGGNSEQYF. The CDR3 nucleotides read TGCAGCATTCAGACAGGGGGCAATTCCGAGCAGTACTTC.

This chain uses TRBV12-3 or TRBV12-4 with TRBJ2-2, with no clear D. The CDR3 length is 12 residues. V lost 3 bases and J 4 bases, leaving 3 bases between the germline ends. CDR3 sequence reads: CASSFGTGELFF. Written as DNA, the CDR3 is TGTGCCAGCAGTTTTGGCACCGGGGAGCTGTTTTTT.

This clonotype was recorded at least ten times. The chain links TRBV28 to TRBJ2-4; D remains ambiguous. Trimming stripped 5 bases from V and 2 bases from J, with 7 bases between. CDR1 and CDR2 from the germline V gene are MDHEN and SYDVKM. The CDR3 covers 13 residues. DNA for the CDR3: TGTGCCAGCAGTCTGAATCCCAAAAACATTCAGTACTTC. Its protein product is CASSLNPKNIQYF. Filled out from reference TRBV28 and TRBJ2-4, the complete variable domain reads DVKVTQSSRYLVKRTGEKVFLECVQDMDHENMFWYRQDPGLGLRLIYFSYDVKMKEKGDIPEGYSVSREKKERFSLILESASTNQTSMYLCASSLNPKNIQYFGAGTRLSVL.

The sample holds many counts of this clonotype. J is TRBJ2-5 and V is TRBV6-5; a weak D match, TRBD2 (6 bases). Germline loops: CDR1 MNHEY, CDR2 SVGAGI. The CDR3 runs to 18 residues. V gave up 0 bases and J gave up 5 bases, with 22 bases separating them. This CDR3 reads CASSYSITGLYSIETQYF. In nucleotides, the CDR3 is TGTGCCAGCAGTTACTCGATAACGGGACTTTATTCCATTGAGACCCAGTACTTC.

This clonotype has a count of ten or more. The chain has TRBV7-9 and TRBJ1-3; 8 nucleotides align to TRBD1. Germline assignment: CDR1 SEHNR and CDR2 FQNEAQ (reference sequence). V dropped 3 bases and J dropped 4; count of bases not matched to a gene: 8. The CDR3 has 16 residues. Here the CDR3 DNA reads TGTGCCAGCAGCTTCAATGCCAGGGGGCCCGGAAACACCATATATTTT. It encodes CASSFNARGPGNTIYF.

This clonotype was seen ten or more times. This sequence joins TRBV6-4 and TRBJ2-7, with D possibly being TRBD2 (6 bases). The CDR3 is 15 amino acids. V was pared by 3 bases and J by 3 bases, with 15 bases between. Germline CDR1 is MRHNA and CDR2 is SNTAGT. The chain's CDR3 is CASSEEREYDYEQYF. CDR3 in DNA: TGTGCCAGCAGTGAGGAACGGGAGTACGACTACGAGCAGTACTTC.

This clonotype was found many times. The V and J genes are TRBV4-1 and TRBJ1-1; unclear D gene. Germline lookup yields CDR1 MGHRA and CDR2 YSYEKL. V was trimmed by 3 bases and J by 2 bases, leaving 13 bases between them. The CDR3 sequence is 15 residues long. The CDR3 is CASSQGRARNTEAFF. CDR3 in DNA: TGCGCCAGCAGCCAGGGGAGAGCGCGAAACACTGAAGCTTTCTTT.

This clonotype was picked up many times. The genes are TRBV5-1 and TRBJ2-7; 9 nucleotides line up with TRBD1. Trimming removed 3 bases from V and 7 bases from J; junction bases left unmatched: 5. The CDR3 consists of 13 residues. Germline lookup yields CDR1 SGHRS and CDR2 YFSETQ. This CDR3 reads CASSWGQGGEQYF. As DNA, the CDR3 is TGCGCCAGCAGCTGGGGACAGGGCGGAGAGCAGTACTTC.

This clonotype was observed many times. This chain links TRBV12-3 or TRBV12-4 with TRBJ2-3; TRBD2 is a possible D gene (5 bases). V dropped 6 bases and J dropped 0 bases, with 22 bases sitting between them. This CDR3 comprises 18 residues. CDR3 DNA: TGTGCCAGCAGAGATTGGCTAGCCGATACTTCTAGCACAGATACGCAGTATTTT. Translated, it gives CASRDWLADTSSTDTQYF.